A selection of T cell receptor beta chains follows, all from one sample in a study of vaccination and CD4 T cells after COVID-19. The antigens these receptors bind are not known. Each CDR3 protein gets one entry after TCRdb re-called the PCR reads with MiXCR. Seen here are roughly 8,400 distinct CDR3 sequences, approximately 60% observed once, and the top ten hold around 12%. The sample consisted of cultured CD4+ T cells from blood, taken after SARS-CoV-2 vaccination. Receptors were obtained from a human donor with COVID-19. Both conserved end residues are part of each CDR3. Each record gives: clone size, V gene, D gene, J gene, CDR3 DNA, CDR3 protein. A D gene is named only where the DNA matches it firmly. The size entry is marked missing in some rows and otherwise reads once, few, many or a size class.

size: NA
V: TRBV4-3
D: TRBD2
J: TRBJ2-5
DNA: TGCGCCGGCAGCCAAGATTTTCTAGCGGGGGCACCGCTCCGAGAGACCCAGTACTTC
CDR3: CAGSQDFLAGAPLRETQYF

size: NA
V: TRBV7-2
D: NA
J: TRBJ2-7
DNA: TGTGCCAGCAGCTTAGAAGACACCTACGAGCAGTACTTC
CDR3: CASSLEDTYEQYF

size: few
V: TRBV10-3
D: NA
J: TRBJ1-1
DNA: TGTGCCATCAGTGAGTCGACGAGGAGTTTCTCTGAAGCTTTCTTT
CDR3: CAISESTRSFSEAFF

size: once
V: TRBV7-2
D: NA
J: TRBJ2-5
DNA: TGTGCCAGCAGCTTAGAACAGGGACTCCAAGAGACCCAGTACTTC
CDR3: CASSLEQGLQETQYF

size: NA
V: TRBV7-8
D: TRBD1
J: TRBJ1-5
DNA: TGTGCCAGCGTGGCCACAGGGGGTGATCGTCAGCCCCAGCATTTT
CDR3: CASVATGGDRQPQHF

size: NA
V: TRBV6-2/TRBV6-3
D: TRBD2
J: TRBJ2-7
DNA: TGTGCCAGCAGTACGAGCGGGGTTAGCTCCTACGAGCAGTACTTC
CDR3: CASSTSGVSSYEQYF

size: NA
V: TRBV7-2
D: NA
J: TRBJ2-5
DNA: TGTGCCAGCAGCTTCCGAAGACAGAGACAAGAGACCCAGTACTTC
CDR3: CASSFRRQRQETQYF

size: few
V: TRBV7-7
D: NA
J: TRBJ2-5
DNA: TGTGCTAGCAGCTTACTAGGGGGGGGAGAGACCCAGTACTTC
CDR3: CASSLLGGGETQYF

size: NA
V: TRBV10-1
D: TRBD1
J: TRBJ2-7
DNA: TGCGCCAGCAGCCTTGGGACAGGGGGCAACTACGAGCAGTACTTC
CDR3: CASSLGTGGNYEQYF

size: NA
V: TRBV20-1
D: TRBD1
J: TRBJ2-7
DNA: TGCAGTGCTCCCCCCGGGACAGGGAGCAACTACGAGCAGTACTTC
CDR3: CSAPPGTGSNYEQYF

size: NA
V: TRBV27
D: TRBD1
J: TRBJ2-1
DNA: TGTGCCAGCGGTACACCCGGGACAGGGACCAATGAGCAGTTCTTC
CDR3: CASGTPGTGTNEQFF

size: NA
V: TRBV20-1
D: NA
J: TRBJ2-5
DNA: TGCAGTGCTAGTCTCCTCGGGGGTCTGGAAGAGACCCAGTACTTC
CDR3: CSASLLGGLEETQYF

size: few
V: TRBV7-6
D: NA
J: TRBJ2-5
DNA: TGTGCCAGCAGCTTAAGGGGCAGGGTTGAGACCCAGTACTTC
CDR3: CASSLRGRVETQYF

size: NA
V: TRBV6-1
D: NA
J: TRBJ2-5
DNA: TGTGCCAGCAGCGCGTCGACCCTCCAAGAGACCCAGTACTTC
CDR3: CASSASTLQETQYF

size: NA
V: TRBV20-1
D: NA
J: TRBJ1-2
DNA: TGCAGTGCTAGAGTCGGGGGGGCAGAGGGCTACACCTTC
CDR3: CSARVGGAEGYTF

size: NA
V: TRBV6-2/TRBV6-3
D: NA
J: TRBJ1-1
DNA: TGTGCCAGCAGCCGCGCGCAGGGAAGTGAAGCTTTCTTT
CDR3: CASSRAQGSEAFF